This is a list of T cell receptor beta chains from one sample in a study of cytomegalovirus exposure and HLA in healthy donors. Data came from immunoSEQ multiplex PCR; TCRdb stores just in-frame clones and leaves some out. Seen here are 100,000 to 130,000 clones, about four fifths observed once, and the top ten hold approximately 2.4%. Sequencing was done on a sample of PBMCs. These receptors were collected from a man aged 30-40 years in good health and CMV-seropositive. The CDR3 runs from the conserved cysteine through the conserved F or W. D genes are given only for firm matches. Not all rows give a size; the values are once, few, many and, for expanded clones, a class.

TRBV9	NA	TRBJ2-2	NA	TGTGCCAGCAGCGTCATGACCGGGGAGCTGTTTTTT	CASSVMTGELFF
TRBV6-5	NA	TRBJ2-7	NA	TGTGCCAGCAGGCTTAATACAGGGACATCTTACGAGCAGTACTTC	CASRLNTGTSYEQYF
TRBV11-2	NA	TRBJ1-1	NA	TGTGCCAGCAGCTCATACAGGGAGAACACTGAAGCTTTCTTT	CASSSYRENTEAFF
TRBV19	once	TRBJ1-5	NA	TGTGCCAGTAGCGGTAGAGTGGGCAATCAGCCCCAGCATTTT	CASSGRVGNQPQHF
TRBV7-2	NA	TRBJ1-2	NA	TGTGCCAGCAGCTCCCCGGGCAGGGACTATGGCTACACCTTC	CASSSPGRDYGYTF
TRBV9	NA	TRBJ2-2	NA	TGTGCCAGCAGCTCCCAGCGGGCAAACACCGGGGAGCTGTTTTTT	CASSSQRANTGELFF
TRBV27	NA	TRBJ1-3	TRBD1	TGTGCCAGCAGTCGGGGCAGGGGGTATGGAAACACCATATATTTT	CASSRGRGYGNTIYF
TRBV11-2	NA	TRBJ2-1	NA	TGTGCCAGCAGCTTAACGGGGAATGAGCAGTTCTTC	CASSLTGNEQFF
TRBV19	NA	TRBJ1-1	TRBD1	TGTGCCAGTAGTGCGACGGGACAGCTCCCTGAAGCTTTCTTT	CASSATGQLPEAFF
TRBV6-5	NA	TRBJ1-6	NA	TGTGCCAGCAGTTACCTGGGGCAGGGCGTGAGATCCCTCCACTTT	CASSYLGQGVRSLHF
TRBV6-5	NA	TRBJ2-3	NA	TGTGCCAGCAGTCATCGACTTAACACAGATACGCAGTATTTT	CASSHRLNTDTQYF
TRBV2	once	TRBJ1-1	NA	TGTGCCAGCAGCCGCAGGGAGGTGTACACTGAAGCTTTCTTT	CASSRREVYTEAFF
TRBV30	NA	TRBJ1-2	NA	TGTGCCTGGAGTGTAGGGGATGGCTATGGCTACACCTTC	CAWSVGDGYGYTF
TRBV30	NA	TRBJ1-2	NA	TGTGCCTGGAGTGCCGGACGGACTTATGGCTACACCTTC	CAWSAGRTYGYTF
TRBV25-1	NA	TRBJ2-5	TRBD1	TGTGCCAGCAGTGAATTAACAGGGGGCAGGGAGACCCAGTACTTC	CASSELTGGRETQYF
TRBV25-1	NA	TRBJ1-6	NA	TGTGCCAGCAGTGAGAACAGGGTCGGGAATTCACCCCTCCACTTT	CASSENRVGNSPLHF
TRBV5-1	NA	TRBJ1-1	TRBD1	TGCGCCAGCAGCTTGGGAGGGGGCGCCACTGAAGCTTTCTTT	CASSLGGGATEAFF